The 8 T cell receptor beta chains in this list originate from one sample, sequenced in a study of cytomegalovirus exposure and HLA in healthy donors. This PCR relied on a set of 60 Vbeta primers and 13 Jbeta primers. Generated by immunoSEQ multiplex PCR, the TCRdb table keeps only in-frame clones and is missing some. The sample includes 200,000 to 250,000 clones, around 83% of them seen just once. Source material: PBMCs. The origin of the receptors is a girl under 18 in good health and CMV-seronegative.

DNA for the CDR3: TGTGCCAGCAGCTGGGAGGGGGGCTCCCAGGCGCAAGCTTTCTTT. It yields the protein CASSWEGGSQAQAFF. The chain uses TRBV5-5 and TRBJ1-1, with TRBD1 as a possible D gene (6 bases). This CDR3 comprises 15 residues. Germline CDR1 reads SGHKS; CDR2 reads YYEKEE (reference sequence). V was cut by 3 bases and J by 9 bases, with 21 bases left in between.

This clone was recorded once. The rearrangement joins TRBV4-1 to TRBJ2-5; 12 positions match TRBD2. This CDR3 comprises 18 residues. V shed 1 base, J shed 2 bases, and the junction held 8 bases outside the gene matches. Germline V gene sequence: CDR1 MGHRA, CDR2 YSYEKL. CDR3 DNA: TGCGCCAGCAGCCAAGGTCTAGCGGGGGGGCTCAGACAAGAGACCCAGTACTTC. Its protein product is CASSQGLAGGLRQETQYF.

The chain employs TRBV5-4 and TRBJ2-7, with TRBD1 matching over 8 bases. Trimming cost V 4 bases and J 2 bases; bases outside gene matches: 8. This CDR3 comprises 15 residues. Germline lookup yields CDR1 SGHNT and CDR2 YYREEE (reference sequence). The CDR3 region is CASSPAGQGPYEQYF. The DNA of the CDR3 is TGTGCCAGCAGCCCGGCTGGACAGGGCCCCTACGAGCAGTACTTC. The full variable domain, its missing parts supplied by reference TRBV5-4 and TRBJ2-7, is ETGVTQSPTHLIKTRGQQVTLRCSSQSGHNTVSWYQQALGQGPQFIFQYYREEENGRGNFPPRFSGLQFPNYSSELNVNALELDDSALYLCASSPAGQGPYEQYFGPGTRLTVT.

The J gene is TRBJ1-1, the V gene TRBV6-5; D is ambiguous. The germline gives CDR1 MNHEY, CDR2 SVGAGI. Between the trimmed V and J ends, which lost 7 bases and 1 base, there was a span of 10 bases. The CDR3 consists of 13 residues. CDR3 in amino acids: CASISPGNTEAFF. The CDR3, as DNA: TGTGCCAGCATCTCCCCAGGGAACACTGAAGCTTTCTTT.

V gene TRBV7-3 combines with J gene TRBJ2-2; possibly TRBD1 for D (6 bases). Germline assignment: CDR1 SGHTA and CDR2 FQGTGA. V was trimmed by 5 bases and J by 1 base, leaving 14 bases between them. The CDR3 extends over 16 amino acids. In DNA, the CDR3 is TGTGCCAGCAGCCCTAGTGGGGGCCGGAACACCGGGGAGCTGTTTTTT. Its translation is CASSPSGGRNTGELFF.

This sequence joins TRBV9 and TRBJ1-4; D uncertain. The CDR3 runs 15 residues. The germline gives CDR1 SGDLS, CDR2 YYNGEE. With 1 base removed from V and 0 bases from J, the gap between germline ends came to 7 bases. CDR3 sequence reads: CASSVSGSTNEKLFF. DNA for the CDR3: TGTGCCAGCAGCGTATCCGGTTCAACTAATGAAAAACTGTTTTTT.

This sequence joins TRBV28 and TRBJ1-5, with 8 positions matching TRBD1. Germline CDR1 MDHEN, CDR2 SYDVKM. This CDR3 has 15 amino acids. The J segment lost 6 bases and the V segment lost 5 bases, leaving 9 bases of the junction unmatched. The CDR3 DNA reads as TGTGCCAGCAGTAGGGCAGGGGGCTTTACTCAGCCCCAGCATTTT. It is translated as CASSRAGGFTQPQHF.

The chain's CDR3 is CASRIGTGGNQPQHF. Written as DNA, the CDR3 is TGTGCCAGCAGGATAGGGACAGGGGGGAATCAGCCCCAGCATTTT. The chain joins TRBV2 to TRBJ1-5; 11 bases match TRBD1. Looked up from germline, CDR1 is SNHLY and CDR2 is FYNNEI. The V and J ends lost 6 bases and 4 bases, in that order; junction bases with no gene match: 5. The CDR3 is 15 amino acids. The full variable domain, in which reference TRBV2 and TRBJ1-5 provide the parts outside the CDR3, is EPEVTQTPSHQVTQMGQEVILRCVPISNHLYFYWYRQILGQKVEFLVSFYNNEISEKSEIFDDQFSVERPDGSNFTLKIRSTKLEDSAMYFCASRIGTGGNQPQHFGDGTRLSIL.